This TCR beta chain was obtained from a study of OX40 agonist ivuxolimab in advanced cancers. Findings and limits, study-wide: Normalized T-cell clonal expansion was also low in a subset of nonresponders.

The repertoire was sequenced with immunoSEQ multiplex PCR; TCRdb's copy has only in-frame clones and lacks some. The sample lists about 24,000 clones, 73% seen once, with around 19% in the top ten. As regards this clone: Its antigen is currently unknown.

The V and J ends lost 5 bases and 8 bases respectively, with 12 bases between them. The CDR3 is 12 residues long. The germline gives CDR1 SGHNT, CDR2 YENEEA. The chain uses TRBV11-3 and TRBJ1-1; unclear D gene. The receptor comes from an adult with an advanced solid tumor such as melanoma, head and neck, liver or kidney cancer. Material: CD4+ or CD8+ T cells sorted from blood, obtained in a trial of the OX40 agonist ivuxolimab. In DNA, the CDR3 is TGTGCCAGCAGCCCAACCCAGCTGGAAGCTTTCTTT. Amino acids: CASSPTQLEAFF. Supplemented by reference TRBV11-3 and TRBJ1-1, the full variable domain reads EAGVVQSPRYKIIEKKQPVAFWCNPISGHNTLYWYLQNLGQGPELLIRYENEEAVDDSQLPKDRFSAERLKGVDSTLKIQPAELGDSAVYLCASSPTQLEAFFGQGTRLTVV.